This TCR beta chain came from a study of blood T cell repertoires in COVID-19. Study-level information: Sources were T cells, B-cell-depleted T cells, or PBMCs; the material itself was cDNA or gDNA.

In this sample, this clone turned up a few times. Assay: immunoSEQ multiplex PCR; the TCRdb copy retains only in-frame clones and omits some. Of tens of thousands of clones in the sample, roughly 90% were seen once. V shed 0 bases, J shed 9 bases, and the junction held 8 bases outside the gene matches. The V gene's germline CDR1 is SGHTA and CDR2 FQGNSA. This CDR3 has 16 amino acids. This chain uses TRBV7-2 with TRBJ2-1, with 10 bases lining up with TRBD1. This clonotype originated in a man aged 50 or older with acute or convalescent COVID-19. The sequenced sample consisted of peripheral blood. In DNA form, the CDR3 reads TGTGCCAGCAGCTTAGCTGGGACAGGGGTTGCTGGTGAGCAGTTCTTC. Encoded protein: CASSLAGTGVAGEQFF.